This paragraph covers one TCR beta chain sequence. Its antigen remains unknown. This entry is derived from a study of human thymus T cells. General observations from the study: Usage of V and J genes appeared biased in thymic and blood repertoires.

TCRdb's copy holds only in-frame clones and misses some; the assay was immunoSEQ multiplex PCR. Among about 60,000 clones listed, 94% were seen once. Those donating were healthy Finnish infants in corrective surgery for congenital heart defects. No fixed cell number was used; all available blood leukocytes supplied DNA. V lost 5 bases and J 6 bases, leaving 7 bases between the germline ends. Germline CDR1 is MDHEN and CDR2 is SYDVKM. The CDR3 contains 11 residues. The sequenced material came from blood. This clonotype was sampled from a boy younger than two with a congenital heart defect but otherwise immunologically healthy. The chain links TRBV28 to TRBJ1-1; D remains ambiguous. This chain's CDR3 is CASSVTAEAFF. The CDR3, as DNA: TGTGCCAGCAGTGTCACAGCTGAAGCTTTCTTT.